These 30 T cell receptor beta chains originate from one sample sequenced in a study of T cell responses to AZD1222 COVID-19 vaccine. Sequenced by immunoSEQ multiplex PCR; TCRdb stores in-frame clones only, minus some. The sample has 150,000 to 180,000 clones; about 86% are singletons. The sample was peripheral blood, taken on day 0 of MenACWY control vaccination. The receptors were sampled from an adult in good health.

V usage is TRBV5-1 and J usage is TRBJ1-2; the match to TRBD1 covers 7 bases. The V segment lost 4 bases and the J segment 8 bases; nucleotides outside the gene matches: 14. This CDR3 is built from 15 residues. CDR1 is SGHRS and CDR2 is YFSETQ in the germline V gene. For the CDR3, the DNA is TGCGCCAGCAGCGGACAGACAGGGCAGTTTCGGGGCTACACCTTC. It yields the protein CASSGQTGQFRGYTF.

This sequence joins TRBV5-1 and TRBJ2-7; 9 positions match TRBD2. The CDR3 covers 14 residues. With V trimmed by 5 bases and J by 1 base, 4 bases remained unmatched. The germline gives CDR1 SGHRS, CDR2 YFSETQ. The CDR3 loop reads CASRAGGPSYEQYF. CDR3 coding DNA: TGCGCCAGCAGGGCGGGAGGGCCTTCCTACGAGCAGTACTTC.

The chain couples TRBV10-3 to TRBJ1-2; unclear D gene. The CDR3 is 16 residues long. The germline CDR1 and CDR2 sequences are ENHRY and SYGVKD. V lost 3 bases and J lost 0, with 14 bases in between. CDR3 sequence: CAISDWGPSANYGYTF. In DNA, the CDR3 is TGTGCCATCAGTGATTGGGGTCCGTCAGCTAACTATGGCTACACCTTC.

This chain links TRBV12-3 or TRBV12-4 with TRBJ2-7; D remains unclear. This CDR3 has 11 amino acids. V lost 6 bases and J lost 3, with 6 bases in between. The CDR3 reads CASSLNYEQYF. As DNA, the CDR3 is TGTGCCAGCAGCCTCAACTACGAGCAGTACTTC.

This chain connects TRBV30 to TRBJ2-3; weak D call: TRBD1 (6 bases). Per germline, CDR1 GTSNPN and CDR2 SVGIG (reference sequence). This CDR3 spans 13 amino acids. V lost 4 bases to trimming and J lost 2 bases, with 10 bases between them. For the CDR3, the DNA is TGTGCCTGGAACAGGGCAACCACAGATACGCAGTATTTT. Its translation is CAWNRATTDTQYF.

The V call is TRBV27, the J call TRBJ1-1; TRBD1 is a possible D gene (6 bases). Germline lookup yields CDR1 MNHEY and CDR2 SMNVEV (reference sequence). V was pared by 1 base and J by 0 bases, with 6 bases between. The length of the CDR3 is 14 residues. CDR3 loop: CASSLWGLNTEAFF. CDR3 DNA: TGTGCCAGCAGTTTATGGGGGCTGAACACTGAAGCTTTCTTT.

The gene calls are TRBV5-1 and TRBJ2-1; D is unresolved. V dropped 3 bases and J dropped 4 bases, with 8 bases sitting between them. This CDR3 has 13 amino acids. Looked up from germline, CDR1 is SGHRS and CDR2 is YFSETQ. This CDR3 is CASSSEPYNEQFF. CDR3 DNA: TGCGCCAGCAGCTCGGAGCCATACAATGAGCAGTTCTTC.

The chain uses TRBV19 and TRBJ1-1; D might be TRBD1 (5 bases). The CDR3 length is 13 residues. The germline V gene has CDR1 LNHDA and CDR2 SQIVND (reference sequence). V lost 5 bases and J 4 bases, leaving 11 bases between the germline ends. CDR3 coding DNA: TGTGCCAGTAGTCCCGGGGGGGTCACTGAAGCTTTCTTT. Translated, it gives CASSPGGVTEAFF.

Only one count was recorded for this clone. This rearrangement joins TRBV6-5 to TRBJ1-2; D possibly corresponds to TRBD1 (5 bases). V lost 7 bases and J 4 bases, leaving 10 bases between the germline ends. Germline V gene sequence: CDR1 MNHEY, CDR2 SVGAGI. The CDR3 covers 12 residues. CDR3 nucleotides: TGTGCCAGCAACGGCAGGGTCTATGGCTACACCTTC. It specifies CASNGRVYGYTF.

The V and J genes are TRBV14 and TRBJ2-2; tentatively, D is TRBD2 (7 bases). Germline-derived CDR1 and CDR2 are SGHDN and FVKESK. CDR3 length: 18 residues. Trimming cost V 2 bases and J 0 bases, with 16 bases left between them. The CDR3 DNA sequence: TGTGCCAGCAGCCAAATCCAAGGGGGGGCGTCGAACACCGGGGAGCTGTTTTTT. This translates into CASSQIQGGASNTGELFF.

The chain joins TRBV5-1 to TRBJ2-7, with D unclear. There are 12 residues in the CDR3. The ends were cut back, 2 bases at V and 5 bases at J, with 8 bases in the middle. Germline V gives CDR1 SGHRS, CDR2 YFSETQ. The CDR3 DNA is TGCGCCAGCAGCTTTGTAGATAACGAGCAGTACTTC. It translates to CASSFVDNEQYF.

CDR3 bases: TGCAGTGCTAGTCAGGCGGTGAACACTGAAGCTTTCTTT. Translating it yields CSASQAVNTEAFF. V is TRBV20-1 and J is TRBJ1-1; D remains ambiguous. The CDR3 spans 13 residues. Germline V gene lookup returns CDR1 DFQATT and CDR2 SNEGSKA (reference sequence). With 3 bases removed from V and 0 bases from J, the gap between germline ends came to 8 bases.

This sequence joins TRBV6-6 and TRBJ2-1, with D uncertain. Germline lookup yields CDR1 MNHNY and CDR2 SVGAGI (reference sequence). The ends were cut back, 10 bases at V and 2 bases at J, with 12 bases in the middle. The CDR3 sequence is 13 residues long. The CDR3 protein is CATVRETYNEQFF. CDR3 coding DNA: TGTGCCACCGTTAGAGAGACCTACAATGAGCAGTTCTTC.

This clone has only a few counts. This sequence joins TRBV7-6 and TRBJ2-1; D perhaps matches TRBD1 (6 bases). Trimming stripped 5 bases from V and 0 bases from J, with 23 bases between. From germline, CDR1 is SGHVS and CDR2 FNYEAQ. This CDR3 region has 19 residues. CDR3 coding DNA: TGTGCCAGCAGCCCATCCCTCACCGTTAGGGGGAGCTCCTACAATGAGCAGTTCTTC. It translates to CASSPSLTVRGSSYNEQFF.

The chain joins TRBV20-1 to TRBJ2-1; 7 nucleotides line up with TRBD1. The V segment lost 6 bases and the J segment 15 bases; nucleotides outside the gene matches: 11. CDR1 and CDR2 (germline): DFQATT, SNEGSKA (reference sequence). The length of the CDR3 is 11 residues. CDR3 sequence: CSARRDSGRFF. CDR3 coding DNA: TGCAGTGCCCGACGGGACAGTGGACGGTTCTTC.

The chain uses TRBV28 and TRBJ1-2, with TRBD1 as a possible D gene (5 bases). The germline CDR1 and CDR2 sequences are MDHEN and SYDVKM. The V gene lost 7 bases and the J gene lost 2 bases, with 14 bases spanning the gap. CDR3 length: 14 amino acids. The CDR3 loop reads CASITGPTNYGYTF. CDR3 in DNA: TGTGCCAGCATCACGGGACCGACCAACTATGGCTACACCTTC.

Of note for this clone: Being one base from a much bigger clone, this may be a read error. The chain employs TRBV7-8 and TRBJ2-7; TRBD1 aligns across 7 bases. Germline CDR1 reads SGHVS; CDR2 reads FQNEAQ. There are 13 residues in the CDR3. With V trimmed by 5 bases and J by 2 bases, 3 bases remained unmatched. The CDR3 coding sequence is TGTGCCAGCAGCCTCGGGACAGCCTACGAGCAGTACTTC. Residues: CASSLGTAYEQYF.

V usage is TRBV4-3 and J usage is TRBJ1-2, with a possible D match to TRBD1 (6 bases). The length of the CDR3 is 15 residues. CDR1 LGHNA and CDR2 YSLEER come from the germline V gene. V was shortened by 4 bases and J by 5 bases, with 17 bases between the two germline ends. The CDR3 sequence is CASSLSLEGEYGYTF. The CDR3 DNA reads as TGCGCCAGCAGCCTATCCTTGGAGGGGGAATATGGCTACACCTTC.

The chain carries TRBV24-1 and TRBJ2-7; D may be TRBD2 (5 bases). Between the trimmed V and J ends, which lost 3 bases and 3 bases, there was a span of 8 bases. Germline-derived CDR1 and CDR2 are KGHDR and SFDVKD. This CDR3 has 13 residues. CDR3 amino acids: CATSDSGRYEQYF. The CDR3 DNA reads as TGTGCCACCAGTGATAGCGGCCGCTACGAGCAGTACTTC.

This clone was seen once. V is TRBV29-1 and J is TRBJ1-1; TRBD1 agrees at 9 bases. Germline-derived CDR1 and CDR2 are SQVTM and ANQGSEA. CDR3 length: 12 residues. The V segment lost 6 bases and the J segment 7 bases; nucleotides outside the gene matches: 6. DNA for the CDR3: TGCAGCGTCGGACAGGGGTGGCTTGAAGCTTTCTTT. It is translated as CSVGQGWLEAFF.

CDR3 sequence: CASSLRSSGSWVNEQFF. The CDR3 coding sequence is TGCGCCAGCAGCTTGCGTTCTAGCGGGAGTTGGGTGAATGAGCAGTTCTTC. The rearrangement uses TRBV5-1 and TRBJ2-1; 10 positions match TRBD2. The CDR3 has 17 residues. V was pared by 1 base and J by 7 bases, with 11 bases of the junction left unmatched. The germline V gene encodes CDR1 SGHRS and CDR2 YFSETQ.

The gene calls are TRBV28 and TRBJ1-2, with a tentative D call TRBD1 (6 bases). The germline V gene has CDR1 MDHEN and CDR2 SYDVKM. Trimming took off 4 bases at V and 6 bases at J, with 21 bases between the two ends. This CDR3 has 16 amino acids. The CDR3, as DNA: TGTGCCAGCAGTTCCCTCAGGGGTGAGAGTTGGGATGGCTACACCTTC. Its protein product is CASSSLRGESWDGYTF.

The V call is TRBV9, the J call TRBJ2-2; TRBD1 agrees at 9 bases. The CDR3 has 16 amino acids. Germline V lookup: CDR1 SGDLS, CDR2 YYNGEE. Trimming took 0 bases from V and 6 from J; bases not matched to a gene: 6. DNA of the CDR3: TGTGCCAGCAGCGTAGGACAGGGGGGGTACGCCGGGGAGCTGTTTTTT. Translating gives CASSVGQGGYAGELFF.

This chain joins TRBV4-1 and TRBJ1-4, with 7 positions matching TRBD1. The germline V gene has CDR1 MGHRA and CDR2 YSYEKL. J lost 9 bases, V lost 1 base, and 8 bases had no gene match. The CDR3 is 15 amino acids. The CDR3 sequence is CASSQGLDRLKKLFF. In nucleotides, the CDR3 is TGCGCCAGCAGCCAAGGTTTGGACAGGCTTAAAAAACTGTTTTTT.

J is TRBJ2-2 and V is TRBV27, with TRBD1 matching 7 bases. V shed 7 bases and J 4 bases; nucleotides not matched to a gene: 9. Per germline, CDR1 MNHEY and CDR2 SMNVEV (reference sequence). This CDR3 comprises 15 residues. CDR3: CASNRQGGGTGELFF. The CDR3 DNA sequence: TGTGCCAGCAATCGACAGGGTGGTGGCACCGGGGAGCTGTTTTTT.

The chain couples TRBV4-2 to TRBJ2-5; 9 bases fit TRBD2. After removal of 4 bases from V and 5 bases from J, the junction contained 8 bases not matched to a gene. CDR3 length: 15 residues. CDR1 is LGHNA, CDR2 YNFKEQ, per germline. This chain's CDR3 is CASSPIAGVRETQYF. In DNA form, the CDR3 reads TGTGCCAGCAGCCCCATAGCGGGAGTAAGGGAGACCCAGTACTTC.

The chain employs TRBV6-6 and TRBJ2-7; D unresolved. Germline CDR1 is MNHNY and CDR2 is SVGAGI (reference sequence). V lost 6 bases, J lost 1 base, and 13 bases lay in between. The length of the CDR3 is 14 residues. The CDR3 protein is CASRTTTLSYEQYF. The CDR3 DNA sequence: TGTGCCAGCAGGACGACGACACTATCCTACGAGCAGTACTTC.

This chain links TRBV18 with TRBJ2-5; D not resolved. This CDR3 is 13 amino acids long. Trimming took 6 bases from V and 4 from J, leaving 12 bases between them. Germline V gives CDR1 KGHSH, CDR2 LQKENI. The CDR3 is CASSQQTRETQYF. The DNA of the CDR3 is TGTGCCAGCTCTCAGCAGACTCGAGAGACCCAGTACTTC.

This clone came up a few times. V gene TRBV5-1 combines with J gene TRBJ1-2; D is unclear. V gave up 0 bases and J gave up 4 bases, with 16 bases separating them. Per germline, CDR1 SGHRS and CDR2 YFSETQ. This CDR3 comprises 16 residues. CDR3 loop: CASSLGLGGIGYGYTF. The DNA of the CDR3 is TGCGCCAGCAGCTTGGGCCTGGGCGGGATCGGCTATGGCTACACCTTC.

Only one count was recorded for this clone. V is TRBV25-1 and J is TRBJ2-1; TRBD2 matches 10 bases. CDR1 and CDR2 from the germline V gene are MGHDK and SYGVNS. V lost 8 bases and J lost 6; bases outside the gene matches: 7. The CDR3 is made up of 14 amino acids. The CDR3 sequence: CASSPSGRANEQFF. The DNA of the CDR3 is TGTGCCAGCTCCCCCAGCGGGAGGGCCAATGAGCAGTTCTTC.